This T cell receptor (beta chain) was identified in a study of beta chain features in type 1 diabetes. Findings and caveats of the study: There was a moderate but significant shortening of TCRB CDR3s in all four CD4+ subsets of Type 1 diabetes patients. VDJ junctions in type 1 diabetes patients carried more deletions and fewer insertions. A potential influence of HLA type upon TCRB rearrangement remained unresolved herein.

About this clone: Its antigen is as yet unknown.

It was via CD45RO/CCR7/CD25/CD127/CD95/CD27 that CD4+ naive, central memory, regulatory and stem cell-like memory cells were sorted. What was sequenced were expressed TCRB transcripts, since all of the isolated RNA had been reverse transcribed. Approximately 3.6 million reads, on average, came from each naive, central memory and regulatory T cell sample. This table comes from immunoSEQ multiplex PCR, and its TCRdb copy is limited to in-frame clones, with some not included. The repertoire consists of some 360,000 clones, with over 8.5% occurring once and the leading ten covering less than 0.65%. CDR1 and CDR2 from the germline V gene are LNHNV and YYDKDF (reference sequence). CDR3 length: 16 amino acids. V shed 1 base and J shed 5 bases, with 18 bases lying between them.

The chain uses TRBV15 and TRBJ2-7; unclear D gene. Sequencing was performed on central memory CD4+ T cells from blood. The sequence derives from a man aged 25-40 years with type 1 diabetes. CDR3 coding DNA: TGTGCCACCAGCAGAGTTATGGGATTCAGTCCCCACGAGCAGTACTTC. This gives the protein CATSRVMGFSPHEQYF.